This T cell receptor (beta chain) was sequenced in a study of shared clonotypes between healthy human individuals. Concerning this clone itself: Antigen: not known.

V gave up 7 bases and J gave up 1 base, with 13 bases separating them. Germline V gives CDR1 SNHLY, CDR2 FYNNEI. The CDR3 has 14 amino acids. The method was immunoSEQ multiplex PCR; TCRdb's version includes in-frame clones alone and lacks a portion of them. The sample shows approximately 1,500,000 clones, roughly 97% of them seen only once. Donors were healthy HIV-negative adults without recently reported acute infections or vaccinations. General study findings and limits: Clonotypes not shared had lower generation probabilities than those common to all four donors. An anticipated effect of sequencing depth on clonotype sharing among donors was recognized.

Sequenced input: naive CD4+ T cells sorted from blood. Stated subset: CD45RA+ positively selected. The TCR comes from a man aged 25-45 years in good health. The chain has TRBV2 and TRBJ1-1; perhaps TRBD1 as D (6 bases). This CDR3 is CASIEGGPNTEAFF. CDR3 sequence (DNA): TGTGCCAGCATCGAAGGGGGGCCGAACACTGAAGCTTTCTTT.